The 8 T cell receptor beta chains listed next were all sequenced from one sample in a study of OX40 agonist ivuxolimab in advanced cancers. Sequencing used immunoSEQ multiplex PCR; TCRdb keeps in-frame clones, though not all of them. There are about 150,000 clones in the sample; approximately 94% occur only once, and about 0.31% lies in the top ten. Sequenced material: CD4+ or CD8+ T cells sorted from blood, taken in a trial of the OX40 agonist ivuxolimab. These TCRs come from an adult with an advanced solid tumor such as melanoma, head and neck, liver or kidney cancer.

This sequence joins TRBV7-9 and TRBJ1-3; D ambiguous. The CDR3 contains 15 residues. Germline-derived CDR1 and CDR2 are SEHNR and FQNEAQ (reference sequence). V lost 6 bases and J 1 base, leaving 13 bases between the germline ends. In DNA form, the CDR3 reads TGTGCCAGCAGACCAGACGGTTTTTCTGGAAACACCATATATTTT. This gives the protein CASRPDGFSGNTIYF.

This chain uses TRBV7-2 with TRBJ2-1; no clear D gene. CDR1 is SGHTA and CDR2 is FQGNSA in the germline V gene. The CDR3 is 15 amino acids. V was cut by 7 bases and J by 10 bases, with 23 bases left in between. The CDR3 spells CASTLQSDVVAEQFF. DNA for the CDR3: TGTGCCAGCACCCTTCAGTCGGACGTCGTGGCGGAGCAGTTCTTC. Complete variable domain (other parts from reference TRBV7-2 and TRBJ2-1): GAGVSQSPSNKVTEKGKDVELRCDPISGHTALYWYRQSLGQGLEFLIYFQGNSAPDKSGLPSDRFSAERTGGSVSTLTIQRTQQEDSAVYLCASTLQSDVVAEQFFGPGTRLTVL.

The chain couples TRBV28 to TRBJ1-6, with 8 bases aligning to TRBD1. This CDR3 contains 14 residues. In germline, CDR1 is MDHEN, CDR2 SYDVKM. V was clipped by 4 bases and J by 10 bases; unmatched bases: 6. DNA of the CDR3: TGTGCCAGCAGTTCCGGGACAGGAGGGTCACCCCTCCACTTT. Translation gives CASSSGTGGSPLHF.

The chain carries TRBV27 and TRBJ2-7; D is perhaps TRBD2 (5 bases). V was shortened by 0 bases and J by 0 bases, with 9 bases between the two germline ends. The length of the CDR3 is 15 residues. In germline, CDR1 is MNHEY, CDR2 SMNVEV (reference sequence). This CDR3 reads CASSLSGLNSYEQYF. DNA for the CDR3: TGTGCCAGCAGTTTATCCGGACTGAACTCCTACGAGCAGTACTTC.

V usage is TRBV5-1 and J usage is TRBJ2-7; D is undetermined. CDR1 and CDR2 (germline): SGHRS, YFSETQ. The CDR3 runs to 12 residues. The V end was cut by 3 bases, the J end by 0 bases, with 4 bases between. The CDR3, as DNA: TGCGCCAGCAGCTCGAGCTCCTACGAGCAGTACTTC. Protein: CASSSSSYEQYF.

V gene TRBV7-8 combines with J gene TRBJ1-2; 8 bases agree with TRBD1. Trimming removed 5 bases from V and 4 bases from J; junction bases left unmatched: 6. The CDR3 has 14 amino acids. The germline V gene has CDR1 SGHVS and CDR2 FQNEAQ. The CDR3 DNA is TGTGCCAGCAGCAACCCCGACAGGGGCTATGGCTACACCTTC. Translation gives CASSNPDRGYGYTF.

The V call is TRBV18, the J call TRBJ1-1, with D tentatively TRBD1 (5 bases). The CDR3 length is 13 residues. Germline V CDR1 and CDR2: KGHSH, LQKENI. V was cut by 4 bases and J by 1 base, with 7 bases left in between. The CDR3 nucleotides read TGTGCCAGCTCACACGGACAGAACACTGAAGCTTTCTTT. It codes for CASSHGQNTEAFF. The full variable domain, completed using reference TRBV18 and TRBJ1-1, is NAGVMQNPRHLVRRRGQEARLRCSPMKGHSHVYWYRQLPEEGLKFMVYLQKENIIDESGMPKERFSAEFPKEGPSILRIQQVVRGDSAAYFCASSHGQNTEAFFGQGTRLTVV.

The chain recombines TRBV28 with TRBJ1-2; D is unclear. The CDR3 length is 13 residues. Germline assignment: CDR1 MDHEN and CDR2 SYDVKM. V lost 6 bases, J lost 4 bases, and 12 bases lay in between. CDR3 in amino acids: CASRGRGVYGYTF. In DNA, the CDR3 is TGTGCCAGCAGGGGTCGAGGCGTCTATGGCTACACCTTC.